The 15 T cell receptor beta chains below come from one sample, sequenced in a study of blood T cell repertoires in COVID-19. Measured with immunoSEQ multiplex PCR; TCRdb has only the in-frame clones, and not every one. The data contain some 260,000 clones, around four fifths of them singletons. Sequencing was performed on PBMCs or T cells enriched from blood (not recorded which). Receptor source: a man aged 25-40 years with acute COVID-19.

Details on this clone: A junction boundary mismatches the germline segment, possibly from a read error. The CDR3 reads CASRPGSVVSDTQYF. The CDR3 nucleotides are TGTGCCAGCAGGCCAGGGTCGGTCGTGTCAGATACGCAGTATTTT. The chain employs TRBV5-1 and TRBJ2-3; D possibly corresponds to TRBD1 (5 bases). CDR3 length: 15 amino acids. Germline V gives CDR1 SGHRS, CDR2 YFSETQ.

The rearrangement joins TRBV3-1 (or the pseudogene TRBV3-2) to TRBJ1-6, with no clear D. The CDR3 extends over 15 amino acids. CDR1 LGHDT and CDR2 YNNKEL come from the germline V gene (reference sequence). Deletions cut 3 bases from V and 7 bases from J, with 13 bases between. The chain's CDR3 is CASSQAGERNSPLHF. CDR3 DNA: TGTGCCAGCAGCCAGGCAGGCGAACGAAATTCACCCCTCCACTTT.

The chain is built from TRBV7-8 and TRBJ1-4; 8 bases align to TRBD1. From germline, CDR1 is SGHVS and CDR2 FQNEAQ. With V trimmed by 5 bases and J by 11 bases, 28 bases remained unmatched. CDR3 length: 20 residues. CDR3 in amino acids: CASSPGLNPRTGSMVEKLFF. The CDR3 DNA follows: TGTGCCAGCAGCCCAGGATTAAATCCCCGGACAGGGTCTATGGTAGAGAAACTGTTTTTT.

The chain couples TRBV6-5 to TRBJ2-7; 8 nucleotides match TRBD2. V was clipped by 10 bases and J by 5 bases; unmatched bases: 10. The CDR3 length is 13 residues. Per germline, CDR1 MNHEY and CDR2 SVGAGI. The CDR3, as DNA: TGTGCCACCGGGAGGGGCGAAGCCCACGAGCAGTACGTC. This codes for CATGRGEAHEQYV.

The chain combines TRBV6-5 with TRBJ1-3; D ambiguous. This CDR3 has 15 residues. Germline CDR1 reads MNHEY; CDR2 reads SVGAGI. V was cut by 6 bases and J by 0 bases, with 12 bases left in between. CDR3 nucleotide sequence: TGTGCCAGCAGGCCCCGCGGGTTCTCTGGAAACACCATATATTTT. Translating it yields CASRPRGFSGNTIYF.

The chain is built from TRBV18 and TRBJ2-5; 9 bases line up with TRBD2. Per the germline V gene, CDR1 is KGHSH and CDR2 is LQKENI. This CDR3 has 21 amino acids. V lost 1 base to trimming and J lost 0 bases; unmatched junction nucleotides: 18. CDR3 in amino acids: CASSPLYRPAGGQGNQETQYF. CDR3 in DNA: TGTGCCAGCTCACCACTATACCGTCCAGCGGGGGGACAAGGAAACCAAGAGACCCAGTACTTC.

This clone was detected once. The V call is TRBV7-2, the J call TRBJ2-1; the match to TRBD2 covers 13 bases. V lost 1 base to trimming and J lost 0 bases; unmatched junction nucleotides: 3. Germline CDR1 reads SGHTA; CDR2 reads FQGNSA. The CDR3 runs 18 residues. This chain's CDR3 is CASSLELAGGSSYNEQFF. Written as DNA, the CDR3 is TGTGCCAGCAGCTTAGAACTAGCGGGAGGGAGCTCCTACAATGAGCAGTTCTTC.

The chain combines TRBV5-6 with TRBJ1-2; D is perhaps TRBD1 (5 bases). Germline V gene sequence: CDR1 SGHDT, CDR2 YYEEEE. V lost 6 bases and J 8 bases, leaving 23 bases between the germline ends. CDR3 length: 15 amino acids. This CDR3 is CASTLPLRREEGYTF. DNA of the CDR3: TGTGCCAGCACCCTACCACTTCGCAGGGAGGAAGGCTACACCTTC.

This chain connects TRBV6-1 to TRBJ1-2; D uncertain. The CDR3 has 16 amino acids. From germline, CDR1 is MNHNS and CDR2 SASEGT. V lost 0 bases, J lost 4 bases, and 15 bases lay in between. The CDR3 sequence is CASSEAFRATGYGYTF. The CDR3 bases are TGTGCCAGCAGTGAAGCGTTTCGAGCTACCGGCTATGGCTACACCTTC.

Worth noting for this clone: The junction does not match germline at one end; this may be a read error. The gene calls are TRBV5-1 and TRBJ1-2, with TRBD1 matching over 9 bases. CDR3 length: 14 residues. Germline CDR1 reads SGHRS; CDR2 reads YFSETQ. CDR3 region: CASSSRDRANGYTF. CDR3 bases: TGTGCCAGCAGCTCCCGGGACAGGGCCAACGGCTACACCTTC.

The chain links TRBV18 to TRBJ2-1; 11 bases are a match to TRBD2. This CDR3 has 18 amino acids. Per germline, CDR1 KGHSH and CDR2 LQKENI. With 4 bases clipped from V and 0 bases from J, the junction kept 8 bases outside the gene matches. The CDR3 bases are TGTGCCAGCTCACAACTACTAGCGGGGGTGAGCTCCTACAATGAGCAGTTCTTC. Its protein product is CASSQLLAGVSSYNEQFF. The variable domain in full, with the rest retrieved from reference TRBV18 and TRBJ2-1, is NAGVMQNPRHLVRRRGQEARLRCSPMKGHSHVYWYRQLPEEGLKFMVYLQKENIIDESGMPKERFSAEFPKEGPSILRIQQVVRGDSAAYFCASSQLLAGVSSYNEQFFGPGTRLTVL.

This chain links TRBV24-1 with TRBJ2-2; the match to TRBD1 covers 9 bases. Trimming removed 7 bases from V and 7 bases from J; junction bases left unmatched: 12. This CDR3 region has 16 residues. CDR1 is KGHDR, CDR2 SFDVKD, per germline. CDR3 region: CATSPLTGGQFGELFF. CDR3 DNA: TGTGCCACCAGCCCACTGACAGGGGGACAATTCGGGGAGCTGTTTTTT.

The V call is TRBV6-1, the J call TRBJ2-1, with D possibly being TRBD2 (5 bases). Trimming took 5 bases from V and 2 from J, leaving 13 bases between them. This CDR3 region has 15 residues. From germline, CDR1 is MNHNS and CDR2 SASEGT. CDR3: CASSWASIAYNEQFF. In DNA form, the CDR3 reads TGTGCCAGCAGTTGGGCTAGCATAGCCTACAATGAGCAGTTCTTC.

This clone was observed a handful of times. The gene calls are TRBV28 and TRBJ2-1; possibly TRBD2 for D (5 bases). The CDR3 has 15 amino acids. The germline gives CDR1 MDHEN, CDR2 SYDVKM. Trimming cost V 5 bases and J 3 bases, with 14 bases left between them. The CDR3 sequence is CASSPTGLYYNEQFF. The CDR3 region has the DNA TGTGCCAGCAGTCCCACCGGACTCTACTACAATGAGCAGTTCTTC.

The chain couples TRBV2 to TRBJ1-5, with D possibly matching TRBD1 (5 bases). The length of the CDR3 is 15 residues. Per germline, CDR1 SNHLY and CDR2 FYNNEI. V lost 1 base and J 2 bases, leaving 9 bases between the germline ends. This CDR3 is CASSEGVQGNQPQHF. The CDR3 DNA reads TGTGCCAGCAGTGAAGGGGTACAGGGCAATCAGCCCCAGCATTTT.